These 2 T cell receptor beta chains originate from one sample sequenced in a study of blood T cells in healthy people across ages. Sample-barcoded 5' priming and a J-beta primer mix drove a second PCR of about 6 to 11 cycles. TCRdb reanalysed the 5' RACE reads using MiXCR and keeps one entry per CDR3 protein. The sample has about 1 million distinct CDR3 sequences; roughly 24% are singletons. The same specimen was also included in a second study, on T cells of mothers and their children.

The sequenced material came from blood. Receptors originate from a girl aged 2 to 10 in good health.

The V gene is TRBV20-1, the J gene TRBJ2-1; D unresolved. Germline V lookup: CDR1 DFQATT, CDR2 SNEGSKA (reference sequence). CDR3 length equals 14 residues. Trimming removed 6 bases at V and 0 bases at J, with 12 bases between. DNA for the CDR3: TGCAGTGCCCTGCCCCCCAGCTCCTACAATGAGCAGTTCTTC. As protein: CSALPPSSYNEQFF.

V usage is TRBV29-1 and J usage is TRBJ2-1; 10 bases align to TRBD2. Germline assignment: CDR1 SQVTM and CDR2 ANQGSEA. CDR3 length: 14 residues. Losses at the gene ends were 5 bases for V and 4 bases for J; bases not matched to a gene: 5. The CDR3 bases are TGCAGCGTTTTATCTAGCGGGGGTTACAATGAGCAGTTCTTC. Translated, it gives CSVLSSGGYNEQFF.